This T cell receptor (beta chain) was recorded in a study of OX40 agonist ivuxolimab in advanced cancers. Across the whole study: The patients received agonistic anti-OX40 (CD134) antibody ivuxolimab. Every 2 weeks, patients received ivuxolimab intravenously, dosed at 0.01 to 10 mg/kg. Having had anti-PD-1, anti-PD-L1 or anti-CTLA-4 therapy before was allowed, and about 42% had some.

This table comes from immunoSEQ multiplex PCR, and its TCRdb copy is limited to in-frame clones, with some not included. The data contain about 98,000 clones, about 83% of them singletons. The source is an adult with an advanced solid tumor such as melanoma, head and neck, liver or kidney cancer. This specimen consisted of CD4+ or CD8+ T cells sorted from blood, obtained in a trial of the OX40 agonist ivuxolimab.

The CDR3 loop reads CASSLPEGDHTAQHF. DNA of the CDR3: TGTGCCAGCAGCTTGCCCGAAGGGGACCACACAGCCCAGCATTTT. The chain recombines TRBV7-9 with TRBJ1-5; weak D call: TRBD1 (5 bases). Trimming left V 3 bases short and J 11 bases short, with 20 bases between. Germline V gives CDR1 SEHNR, CDR2 FQNEAQ (reference sequence). The CDR3 has 15 residues.